Described below is a single TCR beta chain sequence and its context. Its antigen is not identified. These data belong to a study of blood T cells in healthy people across ages. Study outcomes and limitations: Observed TCR beta diversity showed a strong correlation with the percentage of naive T cells as measured by flow cytometry.

Germline V CDR1 and CDR2: MDHEN, SYDVKM. V was cut by 7 bases and J by 8 bases, with 14 bases left in between. This CDR3 is 12 amino acids long. Sample-barcoded 5' priming and a J-beta primer mix drove a second PCR of roughly 6 to 12 cycles. Each cDNA molecule received a tag from a template-switch adaptor that had 12 random nucleotides. Every sample returned 2.5 million or more CDR3-containing paired-end reads. TCRdb re-derived calls from the 5' RACE reads in MiXCR, one entry per CDR3 protein. Of over 950,000 distinct CDR3 sequences in the sample, 45% to 60% were seen once. The TCR originated in a woman aged 60-70 years in good health. The chain has TRBV28 and TRBJ1-2; D is possibly TRBD1 (5 bases). Material for sequencing was blood. The CDR3 loop reads CASTRGYEGYTF. The CDR3 DNA follows: TGTGCCAGCACACGGGGGTATGAGGGCTACACCTTC.